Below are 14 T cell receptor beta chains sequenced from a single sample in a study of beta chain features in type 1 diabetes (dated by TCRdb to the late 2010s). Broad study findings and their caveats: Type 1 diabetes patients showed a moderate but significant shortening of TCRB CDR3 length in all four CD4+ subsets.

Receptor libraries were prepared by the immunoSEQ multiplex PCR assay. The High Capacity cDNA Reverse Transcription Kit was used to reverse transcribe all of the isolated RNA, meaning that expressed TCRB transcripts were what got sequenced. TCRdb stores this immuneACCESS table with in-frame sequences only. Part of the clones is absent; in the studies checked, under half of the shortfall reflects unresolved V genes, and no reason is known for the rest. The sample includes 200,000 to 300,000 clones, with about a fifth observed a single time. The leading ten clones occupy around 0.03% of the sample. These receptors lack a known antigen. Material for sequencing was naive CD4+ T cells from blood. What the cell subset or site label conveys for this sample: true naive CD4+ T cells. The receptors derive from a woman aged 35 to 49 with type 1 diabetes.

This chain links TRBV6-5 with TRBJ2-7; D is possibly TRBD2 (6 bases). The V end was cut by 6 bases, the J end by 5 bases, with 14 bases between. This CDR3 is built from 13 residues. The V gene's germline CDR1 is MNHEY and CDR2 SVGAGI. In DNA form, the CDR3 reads TGTGCCAGCAGCCGCAGGGAGGTCGACGAGCAGTACTTC. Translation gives CASSRREVDEQYF.

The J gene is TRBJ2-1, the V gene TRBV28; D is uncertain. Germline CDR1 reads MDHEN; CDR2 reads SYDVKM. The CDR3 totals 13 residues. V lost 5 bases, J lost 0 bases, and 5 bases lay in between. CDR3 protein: CASSPSSYNEQFF. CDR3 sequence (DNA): TGTGCCAGCAGTCCTAGCTCCTACAATGAGCAGTTCTTC.

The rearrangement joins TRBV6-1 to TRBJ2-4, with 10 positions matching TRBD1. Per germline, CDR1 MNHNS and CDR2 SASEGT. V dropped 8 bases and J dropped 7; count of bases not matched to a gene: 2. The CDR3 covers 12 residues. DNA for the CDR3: TGTGCCAGCGAGACAGGGGGCAACATTCAGTACTTC. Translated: CASETGGNIQYF.

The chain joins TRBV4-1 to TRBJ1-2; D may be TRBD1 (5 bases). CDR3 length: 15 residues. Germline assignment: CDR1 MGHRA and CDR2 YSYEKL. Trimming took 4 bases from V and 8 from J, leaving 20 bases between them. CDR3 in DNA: TGCGCCAGCAGCCGTCCGGAGCAGGGTATGTGGGGCTACACCTTC. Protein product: CASSRPEQGMWGYTF.

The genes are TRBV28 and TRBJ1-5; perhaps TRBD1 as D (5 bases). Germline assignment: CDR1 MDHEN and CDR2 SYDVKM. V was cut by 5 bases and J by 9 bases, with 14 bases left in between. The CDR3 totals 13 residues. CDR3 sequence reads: CASSSPQGGPQHF. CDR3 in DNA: TGTGCCAGCAGTAGCCCGCAGGGAGGGCCCCAGCATTTT.

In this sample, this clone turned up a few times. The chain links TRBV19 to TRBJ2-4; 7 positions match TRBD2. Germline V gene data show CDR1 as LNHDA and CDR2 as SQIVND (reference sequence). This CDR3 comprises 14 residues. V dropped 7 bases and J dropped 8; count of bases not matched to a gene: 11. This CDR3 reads CASTLNGGTYIQYF. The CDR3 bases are TGTGCCAGTACTTTGAACGGGGGGACTTACATTCAGTACTTC. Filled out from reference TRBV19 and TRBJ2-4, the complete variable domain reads DGGITQSPKYLFRKEGQNVTLSCEQNLNHDAMYWYRQDPGQGLRLIYYSQIVNDFQKGDIAEGYSVSREKKESFPLTVTSAQKNPTAFYLCASTLNGGTYIQYFGAGTRLSVL.

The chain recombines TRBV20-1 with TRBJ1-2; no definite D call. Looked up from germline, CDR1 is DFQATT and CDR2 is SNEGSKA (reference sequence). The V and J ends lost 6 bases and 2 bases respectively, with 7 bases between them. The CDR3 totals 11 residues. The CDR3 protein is CSATDNYGYTF. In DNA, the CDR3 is TGCAGTGCCACAGACAACTATGGCTACACCTTC.

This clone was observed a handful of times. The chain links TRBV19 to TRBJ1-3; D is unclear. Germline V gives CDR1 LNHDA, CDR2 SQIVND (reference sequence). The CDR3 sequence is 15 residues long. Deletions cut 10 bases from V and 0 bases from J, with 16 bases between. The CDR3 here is CATRLEPSSGNTIYF. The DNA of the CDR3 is TGTGCCACCCGTCTGGAGCCAAGCTCTGGAAACACCATATATTTT.

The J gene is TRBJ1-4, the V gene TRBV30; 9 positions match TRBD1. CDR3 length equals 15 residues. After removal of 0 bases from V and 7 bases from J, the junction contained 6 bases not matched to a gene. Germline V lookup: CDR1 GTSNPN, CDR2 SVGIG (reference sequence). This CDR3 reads CAWSVLQGASEKLFF. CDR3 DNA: TGTGCCTGGAGTGTTCTACAGGGGGCGAGTGAAAAACTGTTTTTT.

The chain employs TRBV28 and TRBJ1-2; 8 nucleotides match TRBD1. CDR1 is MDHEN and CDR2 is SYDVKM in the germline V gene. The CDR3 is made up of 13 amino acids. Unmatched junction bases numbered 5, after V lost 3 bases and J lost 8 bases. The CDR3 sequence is CASSLDRVRGYTF. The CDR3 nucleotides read TGTGCCAGCAGTTTGGACAGGGTGCGGGGCTACACCTTC.

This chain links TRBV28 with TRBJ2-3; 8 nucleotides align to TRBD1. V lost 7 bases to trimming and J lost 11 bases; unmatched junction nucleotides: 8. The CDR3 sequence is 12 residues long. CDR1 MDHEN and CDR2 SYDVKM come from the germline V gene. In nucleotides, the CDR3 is TGTGCCAGCACCTCAGGGGGCCCGGGGCAGTATTTT. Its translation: CASTSGGPGQYF.

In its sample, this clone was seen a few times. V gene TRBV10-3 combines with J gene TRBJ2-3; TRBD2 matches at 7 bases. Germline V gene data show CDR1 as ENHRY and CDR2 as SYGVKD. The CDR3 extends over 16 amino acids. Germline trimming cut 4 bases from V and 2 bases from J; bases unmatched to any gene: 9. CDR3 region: CAISGASGRATDTQYF. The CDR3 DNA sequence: TGTGCCATCAGTGGGGCTAGCGGAAGGGCCACAGATACGCAGTATTTT.

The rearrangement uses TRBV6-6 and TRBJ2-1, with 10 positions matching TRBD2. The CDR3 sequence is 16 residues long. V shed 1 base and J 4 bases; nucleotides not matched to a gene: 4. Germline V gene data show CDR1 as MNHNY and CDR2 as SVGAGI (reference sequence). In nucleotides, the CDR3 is TGTGCCAGCAGTTACTATCCTAGCGGGAGTTACAATGAGCAGTTCTTC. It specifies CASSYYPSGSYNEQFF.

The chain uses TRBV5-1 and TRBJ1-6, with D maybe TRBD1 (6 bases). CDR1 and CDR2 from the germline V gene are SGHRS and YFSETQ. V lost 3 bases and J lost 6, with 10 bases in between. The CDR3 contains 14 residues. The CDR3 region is CASSSGQFNSPLHF. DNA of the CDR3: TGCGCCAGCAGCTCCGGACAGTTTAATTCACCCCTCCACTTT.